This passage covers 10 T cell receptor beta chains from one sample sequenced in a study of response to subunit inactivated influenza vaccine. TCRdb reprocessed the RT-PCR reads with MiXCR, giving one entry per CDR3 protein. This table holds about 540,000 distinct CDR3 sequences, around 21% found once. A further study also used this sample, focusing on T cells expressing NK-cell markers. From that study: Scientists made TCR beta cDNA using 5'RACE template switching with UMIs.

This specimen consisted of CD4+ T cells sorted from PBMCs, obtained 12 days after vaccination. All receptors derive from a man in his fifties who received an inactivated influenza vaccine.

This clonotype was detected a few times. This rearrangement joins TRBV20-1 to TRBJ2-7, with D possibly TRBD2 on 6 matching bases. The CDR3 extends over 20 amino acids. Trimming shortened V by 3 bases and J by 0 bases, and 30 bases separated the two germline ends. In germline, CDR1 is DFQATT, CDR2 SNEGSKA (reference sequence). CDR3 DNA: TGCAGTGCTAGGGGTGTGCAGGCCGGGAATCTAGCGCTAAGCTCCTACGAGCAGTACTTC. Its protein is CSARGVQAGNLALSSYEQYF.

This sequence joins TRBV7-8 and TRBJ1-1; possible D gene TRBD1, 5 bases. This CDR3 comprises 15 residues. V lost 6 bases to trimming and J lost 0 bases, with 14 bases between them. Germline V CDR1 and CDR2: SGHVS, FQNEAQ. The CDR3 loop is CASRPLGGMNTEAFF. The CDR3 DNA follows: TGTGCCAGCAGACCTTTGGGGGGGATGAACACTGAAGCTTTCTTT. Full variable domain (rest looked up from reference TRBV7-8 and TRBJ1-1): GAGVSQSPRYKVAKRGQDVALRCDPISGHVSLFWYQQALGQGPEFLTYFQNEAQLDKSGLPSDRFFAERPEGSVSTLKIQRTQQEDSAVYLCASRPLGGMNTEAFFGQGTRLTVV.

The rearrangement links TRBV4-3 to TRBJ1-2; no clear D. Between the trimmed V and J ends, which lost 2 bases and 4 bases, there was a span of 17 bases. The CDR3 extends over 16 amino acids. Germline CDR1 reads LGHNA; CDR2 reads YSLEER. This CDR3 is CASSQKIGRDTYGYTF. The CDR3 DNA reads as TGCGCCAGCAGCCAAAAGATAGGTAGGGATACCTATGGCTACACCTTC.

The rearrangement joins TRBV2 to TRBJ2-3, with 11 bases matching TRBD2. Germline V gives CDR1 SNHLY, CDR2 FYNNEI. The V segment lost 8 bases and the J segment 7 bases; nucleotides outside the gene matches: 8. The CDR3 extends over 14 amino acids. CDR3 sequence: CASLAGGRGNTQYF. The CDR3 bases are TGTGCCAGCTTAGCGGGAGGGCGTGGAAATACGCAGTATTTT.

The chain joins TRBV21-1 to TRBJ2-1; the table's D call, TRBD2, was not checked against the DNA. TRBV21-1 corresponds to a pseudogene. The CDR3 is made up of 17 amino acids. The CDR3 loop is CQKLGVADRSSYNEQFF. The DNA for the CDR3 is TGTCAAAAGCTGGGGGTAGCGGATAGGAGCTCCTACAATGAGCAGTTCTTC.

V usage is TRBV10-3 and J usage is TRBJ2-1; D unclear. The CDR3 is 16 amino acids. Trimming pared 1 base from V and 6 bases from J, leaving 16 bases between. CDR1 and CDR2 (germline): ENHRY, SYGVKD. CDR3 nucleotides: TGTGCCATCAGTGAGTGGCTAAACGGGTACACCAATGAGCAGTTCTTC. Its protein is CAISEWLNGYTNEQFF.

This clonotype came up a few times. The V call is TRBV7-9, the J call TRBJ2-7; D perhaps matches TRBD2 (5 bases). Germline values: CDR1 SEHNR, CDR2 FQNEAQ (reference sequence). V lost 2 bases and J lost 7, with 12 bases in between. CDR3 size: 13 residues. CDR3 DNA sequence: TGTGCCAGCAGCTTAACAGCGGTTCAGGAGCAGTACTTC. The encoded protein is CASSLTAVQEQYF. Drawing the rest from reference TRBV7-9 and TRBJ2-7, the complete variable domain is DTGVSQNPRHKITKRGQNVTFRCDPISEHNRLYWYRQTLGQGPEFLTYFQNEAQLEKSRLLSDRFSAERPKGSFSTLEIQRTEQGDSAMYLCASSLTAVQEQYFGPGTRLTVT.

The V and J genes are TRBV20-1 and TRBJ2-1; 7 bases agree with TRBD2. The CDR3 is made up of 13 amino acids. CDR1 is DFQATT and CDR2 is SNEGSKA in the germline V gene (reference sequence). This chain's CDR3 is CRPGRATYNEQFF. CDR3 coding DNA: TGCAGGCCGGGGAGGGCAACCTACAATGAGCAGTTCTTC.

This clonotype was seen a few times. Here the CDR3 DNA reads TGCGCCAGCAGTGTGGTTAACAGGGCGAACACCGGGGAGCTGTTTTTT. Translating it yields CASSVVNRANTGELFF. The chain recombines TRBV10-2 with TRBJ2-2, with D perhaps matching TRBD1 (6 bases). Germline V lookup: CDR1 WSHSY, CDR2 SAAADI. The CDR3 runs to 16 residues. Trimming took off 4 bases at V and 0 bases at J, with 12 bases between the two ends.

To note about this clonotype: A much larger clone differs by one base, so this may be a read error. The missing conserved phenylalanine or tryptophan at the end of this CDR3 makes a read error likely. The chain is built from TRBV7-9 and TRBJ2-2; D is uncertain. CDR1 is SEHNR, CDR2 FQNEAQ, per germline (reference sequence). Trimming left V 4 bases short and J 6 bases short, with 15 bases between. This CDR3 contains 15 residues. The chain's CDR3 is CASSSRTRGAGELFL. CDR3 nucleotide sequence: TGTGCCAGCAGCTCCCGGACCCGAGGTGCCGGGGAGCTGTTTCTT.